What follows are 30 T cell receptor beta chains derived from one specimen sequenced in a study of cytomegalovirus exposure and HLA in healthy donors. The PCR employed 60 Vbeta primers together with 13 Jbeta primers. Some clones are missing from TCRdb's copy, which holds only in-frame ones; the method was immunoSEQ multiplex PCR. The data contain 180,000 or so clones, about 80% of them singletons. Material for sequencing was PBMCs. The receptors shown here come from a man younger than 30 in good health and CMV-seronegative.

The CDR3 DNA is TGTGCCAGCTCACCACCGGACAGGGGGGATAATTCACCCCTCCACTTT. It translates to CASSPPDRGDNSPLHF. The chain employs TRBV18 and TRBJ1-6; 10 positions agree with TRBD1. CDR1 KGHSH and CDR2 LQKENI come from the germline V gene. Trimming took 0 bases from V and 5 from J; bases not matched to a gene: 1. The CDR3 loop spans 16 amino acids.

The CDR3 DNA is TGTGCCAGCAGCCCGGACAGGACCTATGGCTACACCTTC. Translation: CASSPDRTYGYTF. This chain links TRBV6-5 with TRBJ1-2, with 7 bases fitting TRBD1. Germline V gene lookup returns CDR1 MNHEY and CDR2 SVGAGI. The CDR3 is 13 amino acids. The junction had 5 bases not matched to a gene; V was cut back by 6 bases and J by 4 bases.

In regard to this clone: The identical CDR3 is also encoded by other nucleotide sequences in the sample. This chain uses TRBV2 with TRBJ1-2; weak D call: TRBD1 (6 bases). The CDR3 sequence is 13 residues long. The germline V and J ends were trimmed by 10 bases and 0 bases, with 12 bases remaining between them. Germline CDR1 and CDR2: SNHLY and FYNNEI. CDR3 nucleotide sequence: TGTGCCACAGGACAGTCTCCTAACTATGGCTACACCTTC. The encoded protein is CATGQSPNYGYTF.

J is TRBJ1-2 and V is TRBV6-5; tentative D call: TRBD1 (5 bases). The V gene lost 2 bases and the J gene lost 2 bases, with 12 bases spanning the gap. The CDR3 has 15 residues. Germline V lookup: CDR1 MNHEY, CDR2 SVGAGI. The CDR3 DNA reads TGTGCCAGCAGTTACCAGGGTTACGGAAACTATGGCTACACCTTC. Translating gives CASSYQGYGNYGYTF.

This chain joins TRBV2 and TRBJ2-2; 7 positions agree with TRBD2. V gave up 8 bases and J gave up 1 base; unmatched junction bases: 1. Per germline, CDR1 SNHLY and CDR2 FYNNEI. The CDR3 is 13 residues long. The CDR3 sequence: CASQRGNTGELFF. The DNA of the CDR3 is TGTGCCAGCCAGCGGGGGAACACCGGGGAGCTGTTTTTT.

The rearrangement joins TRBV28 to TRBJ1-1; 9 positions agree with TRBD1. Trimming at V came to 5 bases and at J to 4 bases, leaving 5 bases not matched to a gene. The CDR3 spans 14 residues. The germline V gene encodes CDR1 MDHEN and CDR2 SYDVKM. CDR3 in amino acids: CASSPKTGGTEAFF. The CDR3 DNA sequence: TGTGCCAGCAGTCCCAAGACAGGGGGCACTGAAGCTTTCTTT.

This chain joins TRBV7-2 and TRBJ1-2; 9 positions match TRBD1. V trimming: 5 bases; J trimming: 4 bases; junction bases outside the gene matches: 11. The length of the CDR3 is 16 residues. Germline CDR1 reads SGHTA; CDR2 reads FQGNSA. CDR3: CASSAPGQGSSYGYTF. In DNA form, the CDR3 reads TGTGCCAGCAGCGCGCCGGGACAGGGTTCTTCCTATGGCTACACCTTC.

The chain is built from TRBV7-2 and TRBJ2-7, with TRBD2 matching over 9 bases. The V segment lost 3 bases and the J segment 6 bases; nucleotides outside the gene matches: 9. Germline V gene lookup returns CDR1 SGHTA and CDR2 FQGNSA. The CDR3 is made up of 15 amino acids. CDR3 region: CASSLVRREGGEQYF. The CDR3 DNA reads TGTGCCAGCAGCTTGGTTAGGCGGGAGGGTGGCGAGCAGTACTTC.

This chain uses TRBV5-1 with TRBJ1-4, with D perhaps TRBD1 (6 bases). The V gene's germline CDR1 is SGHRS and CDR2 YFSETQ. The CDR3 has 16 amino acids. V lost 0 bases and J lost 3, with 12 bases in between. The CDR3 loop is CASSLAGATSNEKLFF. CDR3 nucleotide sequence: TGCGCCAGCAGCTTGGCAGGGGCAACCTCTAATGAAAAACTGTTTTTT. Using reference TRBV5-1 and TRBJ1-4 for the parts outside the CDR3, the full variable domain is KAGVTQTPRYLIKTRGQQVTLSCSPISGHRSVSWYQQTPGQGLQFLFEYFSETQRNKGNFPGRFSGRQFSNSRSEMNVSTLELGDSALYLCASSLAGATSNEKLFFGSGTQLSVL.

J is TRBJ2-2 and V is TRBV11-2; 9 nucleotides agree with TRBD2. The J segment lost 6 bases and the V segment lost 6 bases, leaving 11 bases of the junction unmatched. Germline V gives CDR1 SGHAT, CDR2 FQNNGV. The CDR3 extends over 16 amino acids. In DNA form, the CDR3 reads TGTGCCAGCAGAATGCCGGGACTAGCAGTTGCCGGGGAGCTGTTTTTT. Translated, it gives CASRMPGLAVAGELFF. Full variable domain (rest looked up from reference TRBV11-2 and TRBJ2-2): EAGVAQSPRYKIIEKRQSVAFWCNPISGHATLYWYQQILGQGPKLLIQFQNNGVVDDSQLPKDRFSAERLKGVDSTLKIQPAKLEDSAVYLCASRMPGLAVAGELFFGEGSRLTVL.

The chain is built from TRBV29-1 and TRBJ2-5, with D possibly TRBD1 on 7 matching bases. Germline V gene sequence: CDR1 SQVTM, CDR2 ANQGSEA. Between the trimmed V and J ends, which lost 2 bases and 12 bases, there was a span of 31 bases. The CDR3 totals 17 residues. CDR3 in amino acids: CSVENIDPGRGRKREYF. The CDR3 DNA reads TGCAGCGTTGAAAATATCGATCCGGGCAGGGGGAGGAAGAGGGAGTACTTC.

V gene TRBV6-1 combines with J gene TRBJ1-2; D call uncertain. Germline loops: CDR1 MNHNS, CDR2 SASEGT. The V and J ends lost 1 base and 8 bases respectively, with 17 bases between them. The CDR3 is made up of 15 amino acids. The CDR3 loop is CASSEDPRASGGYTF. The CDR3 DNA sequence: TGTGCCAGCAGTGAAGATCCCCGGGCCTCGGGAGGCTACACCTTC.

The rearrangement joins TRBV7-8 to TRBJ2-2; 11 bases map to TRBD2. Germline-derived CDR1 and CDR2 are SGHVS and FQNEAQ. There are 15 residues in the CDR3. V trimming: 5 bases; J trimming: 9 bases; junction bases outside the gene matches: 8. In DNA, the CDR3 is TGTGCCAGCAGCACACTAGCGGGGGCGCTCCGGGAGCTGTTTTTT. Translation: CASSTLAGALRELFF.

The chain has TRBV6-6 and TRBJ2-5; 9 bases match TRBD2. CDR1 is MNHNY, CDR2 SVGAGI, per germline (reference sequence). The CDR3 is 16 residues long. After removal of 6 bases from V and 4 bases from J, the junction contained 12 bases not matched to a gene. CDR3 bases: TGTGCCAGCAGGGACCTAAGCGGGGGGACTCGAGAGACCCAGTACTTC. Encoded protein: CASRDLSGGTRETQYF.

The chain uses TRBV6-5 and TRBJ1-4, with D maybe TRBD1 (6 bases). V lost 1 base, J lost 1 base, and 10 bases lay in between. CDR1 is MNHEY and CDR2 is SVGAGI in the germline V gene. The CDR3 runs to 16 residues. The CDR3 is CASSYFLRGTNEKLFF. The CDR3 DNA follows: TGTGCCAGCAGTTACTTCCTCAGGGGAACTAATGAAAAACTGTTTTTT.

For this clone: The same CDR3 can be traced to other DNA sequences in this sample. CDR3 nucleotide sequence: TGTGCCAGCAGCCAAGAAGAGGGTTCGGCTAACTATGGCTACACCTTC. This translates into CASSQEEGSANYGYTF. The chain recombines TRBV4-2 with TRBJ1-2; D remains ambiguous. The CDR3 loop spans 16 amino acids. The germline gives CDR1 LGHNA, CDR2 YNFKEQ. Trimming removed 0 bases from V and 0 bases from J, with 11 bases in between.

The rearrangement links TRBV11-1 to TRBJ2-2; 9 nucleotides match TRBD1. V was clipped by 5 bases and J by 6 bases; unmatched bases: 13. This CDR3 contains 17 residues. CDR1 is SGHAT and CDR2 is FQDESV in the germline V gene (reference sequence). The CDR3 is CASSLHRGRLTAGELFF. CDR3 sequence (DNA): TGTGCCAGCAGCCTTCACAGGGGGCGGCTAACCGCCGGGGAGCTGTTTTTT.

The V and J genes are TRBV15 and TRBJ2-3, with 9 positions matching TRBD2. The CDR3 runs to 16 residues. V gave up 1 base and J gave up 9 bases; unmatched junction bases: 11. In germline, CDR1 is LNHNV, CDR2 YYDKDF (reference sequence). The CDR3 reads CATSRAGTSPARTQYF. Here the CDR3 DNA reads TGTGCCACCAGCAGAGCGGGGACTAGCCCGGCCAGGACGCAGTATTTT.

This chain uses TRBV6-5 with TRBJ2-3; D is uncertain. The CDR3 totals 14 residues. Germline V lookup: CDR1 MNHEY, CDR2 SVGAGI. Between the trimmed V and J ends, which lost 2 bases and 2 bases, there was a span of 8 bases. CDR3 loop: CASSYAQVTDTQYF. CDR3 nucleotide sequence: TGTGCCAGCAGTTACGCACAAGTCACAGATACGCAGTATTTT.

V usage is TRBV29-1 and J usage is TRBJ2-1; 7 bases are a match to TRBD2. CDR1 and CDR2 from the germline V gene are SQVTM and ANQGSEA. With 7 bases clipped from V and 4 bases from J, the junction kept 7 bases outside the gene matches. This CDR3 is 13 amino acids long. In nucleotides, the CDR3 is TGCAGCGCACTAGCGACATCTTACAATGAGCAGTTCTTC. Its translation: CSALATSYNEQFF.

This clone showed up just a few times. The V gene is TRBV21-1, the J gene TRBJ1-2; the D call TRBD1 from the table was never checked on the DNA. TRBV21-1 is designated a pseudogene. This CDR3 region has 14 residues. CDR3 bases: TGTGCCAGCACTAAGGACAGGAGGAACTATGGCTACACCTTC. Amino acid sequence: CASTKDRRNYGYTF.

The chain recombines TRBV30 with TRBJ1-1; D is unclear. V lost 0 bases, J lost 1 base, and 6 bases lay in between. Germline loops: CDR1 GTSNPN, CDR2 SVGIG (reference sequence). This CDR3 is built from 13 residues. The CDR3 spells CAWSVLSNTEAFF. CDR3 bases: TGTGCCTGGAGTGTACTCTCGAACACTGAAGCTTTCTTT.

Worth noting for this clone: The identical CDR3 is also encoded by other nucleotide sequences in the sample. The chain has TRBV7-9 and TRBJ2-5, with D possibly TRBD2 on 5 matching bases. The CDR3 is 13 amino acids. V lost 2 bases, J lost 3 bases, and 7 bases lay in between. The V gene's germline CDR1 is SEHNR and CDR2 FQNEAQ (reference sequence). CDR3 sequence (DNA): TGTGCCAGCAGCTTATGGGGAGAAGAGACCCAGTACTTC. Its translation: CASSLWGEETQYF. Full variable domain (remainder filled in from reference TRBV7-9 and TRBJ2-5): DTGVSQNPRHKITKRGQNVTFRCDPISEHNRLYWYRQTLGQGPEFLTYFQNEAQLEKSRLLSDRFSAERPKGSFSTLEIQRTEQGDSAMYLCASSLWGEETQYFGPGTRLLVL.

This chain joins TRBV7-2 and TRBJ2-6; 11 bases map to TRBD1. The CDR3 covers 17 residues. Trimming at V came to 5 bases and at J to 3 bases, leaving 6 bases not matched to a gene. Germline values: CDR1 SGHTA, CDR2 FQGNSA. The CDR3 sequence: CASSRRDRGNGANVLTF. CDR3 nucleotides: TGTGCCAGCAGCCGCCGGGACAGGGGGAATGGGGCCAACGTCCTGACTTTC.

CDR3 coding DNA: TGTGCCAGTAGTATTTTTAAAAACACAGATACGCAGTATTTT. Translating gives CASSIFKNTDTQYF. J is TRBJ2-3 and V is TRBV19; D is undetermined. Germline CDR1 and CDR2: LNHDA and SQIVND (reference sequence). V was pared by 3 bases and J by 2 bases, with 9 bases between. The CDR3 spans 14 residues.

This clone was seen a few times. The CDR3 reads CASSGGGDGNTIYF. The CDR3 DNA sequence: TGTGCCAGCAGTGGAGGGGGCGACGGAAACACCATATATTTT. The chain recombines TRBV9 with TRBJ1-3; 7 nucleotides align to TRBD1. The germline V gene has CDR1 SGDLS and CDR2 YYNGEE. The CDR3 length is 14 residues. With 5 bases clipped from V and 4 bases from J, the junction kept 6 bases outside the gene matches.

This CDR3 reads CASSLRTSGGGTDTQYF. For the CDR3, the DNA is TGTGCCAGCAGCCTCCGGACTAGCGGGGGGGGCACAGATACGCAGTATTTT. The V call is TRBV11-3, the J call TRBJ2-3; TRBD2 aligns across 15 bases. Germline lookup yields CDR1 SGHNT and CDR2 YENEEA. This CDR3 region has 17 residues. V dropped 5 bases and J dropped 1; count of bases not matched to a gene: 4.

The chain recombines TRBV9 with TRBJ2-1, with 11 bases aligning to TRBD2. J was trimmed by 7 bases and V by 1 base; bases with no gene match: 4. Germline V gene lookup returns CDR1 SGDLS and CDR2 YYNGEE. This CDR3 contains 15 residues. In nucleotides, the CDR3 is TGTGCCAGCAGCGTAACTAGCGGGAGCACGAATGAGCAGTTCTTC. Translation gives CASSVTSGSTNEQFF.

The V call is TRBV30, the J call TRBJ2-7; D possibly corresponds to TRBD1 (6 bases). The CDR3 runs to 16 residues. Germline loops: CDR1 GTSNPN, CDR2 SVGIG (reference sequence). The V end lost 4 bases, the J end lost 4 bases, and 23 bases lay between the germline ends. CDR3 loop: CAWNTNRQGNYYEQYF. The CDR3 nucleotides are TGTGCCTGGAATACCAACCGGCAGGGGAACTATTACGAGCAGTACTTC.

This clone was observed a handful of times. The J gene is TRBJ1-2, the V gene TRBV6-1; D is undetermined. V lost 3 bases and J 2 bases, leaving 7 bases between the germline ends. The CDR3 has 13 residues. Germline-derived CDR1 and CDR2 are MNHNS and SASEGT. The CDR3 sequence: CASSDRTNYGYTF. In DNA, the CDR3 is TGTGCCAGCAGTGACAGAACGAACTATGGCTACACCTTC.